The rows below give T cell receptor beta chains drawn from one sample of a study of cytomegalovirus exposure and HLA in healthy donors. Clones were read by immunoSEQ multiplex PCR, and TCRdb kept only the in-frame ones, dropping some. The sample yields 89,000 or so clones, about 83% seen once. Sequencing was performed on PBMCs. The receptors originated from a woman aged 18-35 years in good health and CMV-seropositive. Both conserved end residues are part of each CDR3. The D gene is left open where the match is weak. Not all rows give a size; the values are once, few, many and, for expanded clones, a class.

j_gene: TRBJ1-2
d_gene: TRBD1
abundance: few
v_gene: TRBV6-1
CDR3aa: CASSRSGTAYYGYTF
CDR3nt: TGTGCCAGCAGTCGATCCGGGACAGCTTACTATGGCTACACCTTC

j_gene: TRBJ2-3
d_gene: -
abundance: -
v_gene: TRBV4-2
CDR3aa: CASTWTKSDTQYF
CDR3nt: TGTGCCAGCACCTGGACTAAGTCAGATACGCAGTATTTT

j_gene: TRBJ1-2
d_gene: TRBD1
abundance: -
v_gene: TRBV10-3
CDR3aa: CAISESTGGGYTF
CDR3nt: TGTGCCATCAGTGAGTCGACAGGGGGAGGCTACACCTTC

j_gene: TRBJ2-7
d_gene: -
abundance: -
v_gene: TRBV29-1
CDR3aa: CSVREYDEQYF
CDR3nt: TGCAGCGTTCGGGAGTATGACGAGCAGTACTTC

j_gene: TRBJ2-7
d_gene: -
abundance: -
v_gene: TRBV5-1
CDR3aa: CASSFGGYEQYF
CDR3nt: TGCGCCAGCAGCTTCGGGGGCTACGAGCAGTACTTC

j_gene: TRBJ1-5
d_gene: -
abundance: -
v_gene: TRBV5-4
CDR3aa: CASSLDFSQPQHF
CDR3nt: TGTGCCAGCAGCTTGGATTTTTCACAGCCCCAGCATTTT

j_gene: TRBJ1-4
d_gene: TRBD1
abundance: -
v_gene: TRBV5-1
CDR3aa: CASSLGGTGNHTNEKLFF
CDR3nt: TGCGCCAGCAGCTTGGGTGGGACAGGGAATCACACTAATGAAAAACTGTTTTTT

j_gene: TRBJ2-7
d_gene: -
abundance: -
v_gene: TRBV13
CDR3aa: CASSLSNYEQYF
CDR3nt: TGTGCCAGCAGCTTGAGCAACTACGAGCAGTACTTC

j_gene: TRBJ1-2
d_gene: TRBD1
abundance: -
v_gene: TRBV5-1
CDR3aa: CAIRQGNYGYTF
CDR3nt: TGCGCCATAAGACAGGGGAACTATGGCTACACCTTC

j_gene: TRBJ2-2
d_gene: -
abundance: -
v_gene: TRBV13
CDR3aa: CASSPRLVSTGELFF
CDR3nt: TGTGCCAGCAGCCCCCGACTAGTTAGCACCGGGGAGCTGTTTTTT